The entry below gives a single T cell receptor beta chain sequence along with its context. Antigen: not known. The data originate from a study of CD8 T cells in Susac syndrome. Points from the study as a whole: The number of individuals included in the study's TCR sequencing and HLA analysis was acknowledged as relatively small.

The CDR3 spans 16 residues. Germline loops: CDR1 LGHDT, CDR2 YNNKEL (reference sequence). V trimming: 0 bases; J trimming: 6 bases; junction bases outside the gene matches: 5. After extraction with the RNeasy kit, about 0.5 to 1 ug of the RNA was reverse transcribed using random hexamers. Coverage of TCR beta CDR3 amplification by immunoSEQ multiplex PCR extended to 54 Vbeta and 13 Jbeta. MiXCR, run by TCRdb on the immunoSEQ multiplex PCR reads, gives a single entry per CDR3 protein. The data hold about 210,000 distinct CDR3 sequences, with 95% observed a single time. This receptor was taken from a human donor with multiple sclerosis. The chain uses TRBV3-1 and TRBJ2-3, with TRBD2 matching 11 bases. Sequenced input: CD4+ T cells from PBMCs. CDR3 protein: CASSQDLAGGPDTQYF. The CDR3 DNA is TGTGCCAGCAGCCAAGATCTAGCGGGGGGACCCGATACGCAGTATTTT.